A single sample is the source of the 29 T cell receptor beta chains below, sequenced in a study of blood T cell repertoires in COVID-19. Profiled with immunoSEQ multiplex PCR; TCRdb holds only in-frame clones, not every one. The table has tens of thousands of clones, 80% to 90% seen once. Specimen: peripheral blood. These receptors originate from a man aged 45 to 65 with acute or convalescent COVID-19.

The chain combines TRBV4-1 with TRBJ2-1; 12 bases are a match to TRBD1. The V gene end was trimmed by 0 bases and the J gene end by 9 bases; junction bases not matched to a gene: 9. Germline V gives CDR1 MGHRA, CDR2 YSYEKL. The CDR3 has 17 amino acids. The CDR3 spells CASSQEIFGTGGREQFF. CDR3 DNA: TGCGCCAGCAGCCAAGAAATCTTTGGGACAGGGGGCCGTGAGCAGTTCTTC.

This clone has only one observation. The chain employs TRBV29-1 and TRBJ2-3, with a weak D call TRBD1 (6 bases). CDR1 is SQVTM, CDR2 ANQGSEA, per germline. V dropped 6 bases and J dropped 1 base, with 11 bases sitting between them. The length of the CDR3 is 13 residues. CDR3 nucleotide sequence: TGCAGCGTCGGGCCAGGGGGCACAGATACGCAGTATTTT. Residues: CSVGPGGTDTQYF.

Only one count was recorded for this clone. The chain has TRBV7-9 and TRBJ2-2; 8 bases align to TRBD2. From germline, CDR1 is SEHNR and CDR2 FQNEAQ (reference sequence). J gave up 1 base and V 8 bases, and 12 bases lay outside the gene matches. The length of the CDR3 is 17 residues. The CDR3 spells CASPQGLGLGNTGELFF. For the CDR3, the DNA is TGTGCCAGCCCTCAGGGTTTGGGACTAGGGAACACCGGGGAGCTGTTTTTT.

The chain uses TRBV24-1 and TRBJ1-5; possible D gene TRBD1, 6 bases. Germline V lookup: CDR1 KGHDR, CDR2 SFDVKD. CDR3 length: 14 residues. V lost 9 bases and J lost 0, with 11 bases in between. CDR3 bases: TGTGCCACCGGGGACACCAATAGCAATCAGCCCCAGCATTTT. This sequence encodes CATGDTNSNQPQHF.

The chain has TRBV2 and TRBJ1-1, with D maybe TRBD1 (6 bases). The germline V and J ends were trimmed by 8 bases and 3 bases, with 13 bases remaining between them. Germline lookup yields CDR1 SNHLY and CDR2 FYNNEI. CDR3 length: 13 amino acids. CDR3 sequence reads: CASRNRVDTEAFF. The CDR3 DNA reads as TGTGCCAGCCGAAACAGGGTGGACACTGAAGCTTTCTTT. Full variable domain (remainder filled in from reference TRBV2 and TRBJ1-1): EPEVTQTPSHQVTQMGQEVILRCVPISNHLYFYWYRQILGQKVEFLVSFYNNEISEKSEIFDDQFSVERPDGSNFTLKIRSTKLEDSAMYFCASRNRVDTEAFFGQGTRLTVV.

The CDR3 DNA is TGTGCCAGCAGCTTGGTCAGGGGCGGGGAGACCCAGTACTTC. Translated: CASSLVRGGETQYF. V and J are TRBV5-6 and TRBJ2-5, with D tentatively TRBD1 (6 bases). Trimming left V 0 bases short and J 5 bases short, with 11 bases between. CDR1 is SGHDT, CDR2 YYEEEE, per germline. This CDR3 is built from 14 residues.

V usage is TRBV3-1 (or the pseudogene TRBV3-2) and J usage is TRBJ2-5, with TRBD1 identical over 8 bases. Trimming removed 4 bases from V and 5 bases from J; junction bases left unmatched: 6. Germline loops: CDR1 LGHDT, CDR2 YNNKEL (reference sequence). CDR3 length equals 14 residues. The CDR3 spells CASSPRTGWETQYF. The DNA for the CDR3 is TGTGCCAGCAGCCCCCGGACAGGGTGGGAGACCCAGTACTTC.

The chain uses TRBV18 and TRBJ1-2, with TRBD1 matching over 8 bases. V was pared by 1 base and J by 11 bases, with 3 bases of the junction left unmatched. Germline-derived CDR1 and CDR2 are KGHSH and LQKENI. This CDR3 comprises 12 residues. CDR3: CASSPQQGDYTF. CDR3 coding DNA: TGTGCCAGCTCACCACAACAGGGGGATTACACCTTC. Full variable domain (rest looked up from reference TRBV18 and TRBJ1-2): NAGVMQNPRHLVRRRGQEARLRCSPMKGHSHVYWYRQLPEEGLKFMVYLQKENIIDESGMPKERFSAEFPKEGPSILRIQQVVRGDSAAYFCASSPQQGDYTFGSGTRLTVV.

This clone has just one count. V and J are TRBV5-1 and TRBJ2-7; 7 bases are a match to TRBD1. Germline CDR1 is SGHRS and CDR2 is YFSETQ. With 0 bases clipped from V and 0 bases from J, the junction kept 3 bases outside the gene matches. This CDR3 spans 15 amino acids. CDR3 residues: CASSLGQGVSYEQYV. The CDR3 DNA follows: TGCGCCAGCAGCTTGGGACAGGGAGTCTCCTACGAGCAGTACGTC.

The gene calls are TRBV2 and TRBJ1-2; D unclear. From germline, CDR1 is SNHLY and CDR2 FYNNEI. This CDR3 has 12 amino acids. Trimming left V 3 bases short and J 3 bases short, with 5 bases between. CDR3 sequence reads: CASSEADYGYTF. CDR3 coding DNA: TGTGCCAGCAGTGAGGCTGACTATGGCTACACCTTC.

The genes are TRBV6-5 and TRBJ1-1; the D gene is possibly TRBD1 (5 bases). V was pared by 4 bases and J by 1 base, with 7 bases between. The CDR3 spans 13 residues. Germline values: CDR1 MNHEY, CDR2 SVGAGI. Here the CDR3 reads CASSSQGNTEAFF. CDR3 sequence (DNA): TGTGCCAGCAGTTCCCAGGGGAACACTGAAGCTTTCTTT.

The V call is TRBV5-5, the J call TRBJ2-1, with 11 bases matching TRBD2. This CDR3 is 16 amino acids long. Germline V CDR1 and CDR2: SGHKS, YYEKEE (reference sequence). With 2 bases clipped from V and 6 bases from J, the junction kept 7 bases outside the gene matches. CDR3: CASSFSSLAGGNEQFF. Here the CDR3 DNA reads TGTGCCAGCAGCTTCAGTAGCCTAGCGGGAGGCAATGAGCAGTTCTTC.

The V and J genes are TRBV29-1 and TRBJ2-1, with D uncertain. Germline V gene data show CDR1 as SQVTM and CDR2 as ANQGSEA. The CDR3 has 11 amino acids. V shed 6 bases and J shed 7 bases, with 10 bases lying between them. The DNA of the CDR3 is TGCAGCGTCAGAGGTGTAAATGAGCAGTTCTTC. It encodes CSVRGVNEQFF.

This clone was counted between two and nine times. The chain uses TRBV2 and TRBJ2-2, with 9 bases lining up with TRBD1. The length of the CDR3 is 15 residues. J gave up 2 bases and V 4 bases, and 2 bases lay outside the gene matches. CDR1 SNHLY and CDR2 FYNNEI come from the germline V gene. The CDR3 DNA sequence: TGTGCCAGCAGTGGGGGACAGGGTAACACCGGGGAGCTGTTTTTT. It yields the protein CASSGGQGNTGELFF.

V is TRBV27 and J is TRBJ1-5, with unresolved D. This CDR3 is built from 14 residues. V was clipped by 0 bases and J by 1 base, with 4 bases between them. Germline CDR1 is MNHEY and CDR2 is SMNVEV (reference sequence). The CDR3 spells CASSLSRSNQPQHF. CDR3 nucleotide sequence: TGTGCCAGCAGTTTATCGAGGAGCAATCAGCCCCAGCATTTT.

The chain's CDR3 is CASSFDRFTEAFF. CDR3 in DNA: TGTGCCAGCAGTTTCGACAGGTTCACTGAAGCTTTCTTT. V usage is TRBV6-6 and J usage is TRBJ1-1; D might be TRBD1 (6 bases). Trimming took 4 bases from V and 4 from J, leaving 10 bases between them. From germline, CDR1 is MNHNY and CDR2 SVGAGI (reference sequence). CDR3 length: 13 amino acids.

The chain joins TRBV7-9 to TRBJ2-3; D perhaps matches TRBD2 (5 bases). Germline V gene data show CDR1 as SEHNR and CDR2 as FQNEAQ (reference sequence). This CDR3 region has 16 residues. Trimming pared 6 bases from V and 0 bases from J, leaving 16 bases between. This CDR3 is CASRPDSLGSTDTQYF. The CDR3 DNA reads as TGTGCCAGCAGACCGGACTCACTAGGAAGCACAGATACGCAGTATTTT.

This clone was found once. The chain couples TRBV4-3 to TRBJ2-5, with a tentative D call TRBD2 (6 bases). Deletions cut 0 bases from V and 5 bases from J, with 16 bases between. The length of the CDR3 is 16 residues. Germline CDR1 LGHNA, CDR2 YSLEER. The CDR3 nucleotides are TGCGCCAGCAGCCAAGATGGAGGGGCGATTTTGGAGACCCAGTACTTC. The encoded protein is CASSQDGGAILETQYF.

The chain recombines TRBV12-5 with TRBJ1-5; no clear D gene. The CDR3 has 15 amino acids. The V and J ends lost 1 base and 5 bases respectively, with 12 bases between them. CDR1 is LGHNT, CDR2 FRNRAP, per germline. CDR3 in DNA: TGTGCTAGTGGTTTGGGGGCTGCGGGGTATCAGCCCCAGCATTTT. It encodes CASGLGAAGYQPQHF.

This chain joins TRBV29-1 and TRBJ2-7, with 9 positions matching TRBD2. Looked up from germline, CDR1 is SQVTM and CDR2 is ANQGSEA. The V and J ends lost 2 bases and 4 bases, in that order; junction bases with no gene match: 33. This CDR3 region has 23 residues. This CDR3 is CSVESPPTRQSKGYTSGRYEQYF. Written as DNA, the CDR3 is TGCAGCGTTGAAAGCCCCCCGACAAGACAGTCCAAAGGATATACTAGCGGGCGATACGAGCAGTACTTC.

The rearrangement links TRBV15 to TRBJ1-1; D possibly corresponds to TRBD1 (5 bases). V lost 3 bases and J lost 1, with 12 bases in between. The length of the CDR3 is 15 residues. The germline V gene has CDR1 LNHNV and CDR2 YYDKDF (reference sequence). Here the CDR3 DNA reads TGTGCCACCAGCAGGGGGGGAGGGTGGAACACTGAAGCTTTCTTT. The encoded protein is CATSRGGGWNTEAFF.

This chain connects TRBV5-4 to TRBJ2-1, with TRBD2 identical over 8 bases. J lost 1 base, V lost 7 bases, and 7 bases had no gene match. This CDR3 contains 15 residues. The germline CDR1 and CDR2 sequences are SGHNT and YYREEE (reference sequence). CDR3 sequence: CASGPGGESYNEQFF. CDR3 DNA: TGTGCCAGCGGCCCGGGGGGGGAATCCTACAATGAGCAGTTCTTC.

This clone was detected only a few times. The chain couples TRBV27 to TRBJ1-2, with TRBD1 matching over 9 bases. This CDR3 is 17 amino acids long. Germline V gives CDR1 MNHEY, CDR2 SMNVEV (reference sequence). With V trimmed by 3 bases and J by 6 bases, 14 bases remained unmatched. As DNA, the CDR3 is TGTGCCAGCAGTTTTGGCACAGAGCATACAGGGGGCAATGGCTACACCTTC. It is translated as CASSFGTEHTGGNGYTF.

In this sample, this clone turned up once. This chain links TRBV7-9 with TRBJ2-2, with D possibly matching TRBD2 (5 bases). The CDR3 runs 14 residues. Per germline, CDR1 SEHNR and CDR2 FQNEAQ (reference sequence). Trimming took off 0 bases at V and 6 bases at J, with 8 bases between the two ends. CDR3 nucleotide sequence: TGTGCCAGCAGCTTAGCAGGGCGGGCCGGGGAGCTGTTTTTT. This sequence encodes CASSLAGRAGELFF.

The chain carries TRBV6-1 and TRBJ1-5, with D maybe TRBD1 (5 bases). Germline CDR1 and CDR2: MNHNS and SASEGT. The CDR3 length is 16 residues. V was trimmed by 2 bases and J by 6 bases, leaving 17 bases between them. This CDR3 reads CASSELYPGESQPQHF. The CDR3 nucleotides are TGTGCCAGCAGTGAATTATATCCGGGGGAGAGTCAGCCCCAGCATTTT.

The chain is built from TRBV25-1 and TRBJ2-1; TRBD2 might be the D (6 bases). V was trimmed by 1 base and J by 10 bases, leaving 8 bases between them. The germline CDR1 and CDR2 sequences are MGHDK and SYGVNS. The CDR3 totals 12 residues. The CDR3 protein is CASSEWEDEQFF. CDR3 nucleotides: TGTGCCAGCAGTGAATGGGAGGACGAGCAGTTCTTC.

The J gene is TRBJ1-2, the V gene TRBV7-2; 8 bases line up with TRBD1. CDR1 and CDR2 (germline): SGHTA, FQGNSA. J gave up 5 bases and V 5 bases, and 10 bases lay outside the gene matches. This CDR3 has 15 amino acids. The CDR3 is CASSIWQGAVYGYTF. DNA for the CDR3: TGTGCCAGCAGCATTTGGCAGGGGGCGGTTTATGGCTACACCTTC.

The CDR3 region is CASRSGTAGNTIYF. In DNA, the CDR3 is TGTGCCAGCAGGTCCGGGACAGCCGGAAACACCATATATTTT. V is TRBV28 and J is TRBJ1-3, with 7 bases fitting TRBD1. Per germline, CDR1 MDHEN and CDR2 SYDVKM. The ends lost 6 bases at V and 4 bases at J; junction bases unmatched: 6. The CDR3 length is 14 residues.

This chain uses TRBV5-1 with TRBJ2-7; the match to TRBD1 covers 7 bases. Germline assignment: CDR1 SGHRS and CDR2 YFSETQ. Trimming removed 3 bases from V and 2 bases from J; junction bases left unmatched: 5. The CDR3 length is 14 residues. CDR3 loop: CASSWGTEPYEQYF. As DNA, the CDR3 is TGCGCCAGCAGCTGGGGGACAGAGCCCTACGAGCAGTACTTC.